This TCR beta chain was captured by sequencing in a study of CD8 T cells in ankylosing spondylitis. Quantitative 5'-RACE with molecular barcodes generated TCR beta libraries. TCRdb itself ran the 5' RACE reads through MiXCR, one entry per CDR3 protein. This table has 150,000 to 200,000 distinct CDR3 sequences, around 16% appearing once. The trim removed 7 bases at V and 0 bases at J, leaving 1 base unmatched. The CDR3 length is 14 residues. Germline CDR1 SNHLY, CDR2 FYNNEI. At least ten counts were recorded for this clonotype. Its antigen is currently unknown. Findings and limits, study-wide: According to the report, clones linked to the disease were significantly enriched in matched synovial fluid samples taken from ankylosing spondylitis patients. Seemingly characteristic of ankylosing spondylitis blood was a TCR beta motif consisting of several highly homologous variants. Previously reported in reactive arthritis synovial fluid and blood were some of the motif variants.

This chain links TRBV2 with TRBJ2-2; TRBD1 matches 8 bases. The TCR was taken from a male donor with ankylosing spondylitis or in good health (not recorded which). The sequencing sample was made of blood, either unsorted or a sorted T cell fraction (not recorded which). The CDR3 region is CASIQGANTGELFF. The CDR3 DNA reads TGTGCCAGCATACAGGGGGCGAACACCGGGGAGCTGTTTTTT.